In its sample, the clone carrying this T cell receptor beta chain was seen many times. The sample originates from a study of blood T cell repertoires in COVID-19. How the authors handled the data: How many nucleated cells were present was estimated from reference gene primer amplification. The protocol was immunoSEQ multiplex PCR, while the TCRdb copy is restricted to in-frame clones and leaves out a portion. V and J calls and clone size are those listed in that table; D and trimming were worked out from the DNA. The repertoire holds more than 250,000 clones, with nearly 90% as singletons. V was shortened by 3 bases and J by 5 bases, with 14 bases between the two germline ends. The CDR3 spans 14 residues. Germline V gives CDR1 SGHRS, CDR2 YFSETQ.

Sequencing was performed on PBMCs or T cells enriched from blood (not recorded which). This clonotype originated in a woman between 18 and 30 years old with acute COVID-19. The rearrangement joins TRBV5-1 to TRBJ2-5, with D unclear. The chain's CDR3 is CASSYREAGETQYF. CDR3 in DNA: TGCGCCAGCAGCTACCGAGAGGCCGGGGAGACCCAGTACTTC.